These 24 T cell receptor beta chains came from one sample sequenced in a study of CD8 T cells in Susac syndrome. Reverse transcription of about 0.5 to 1 ug RNA used random hexamers. TCRdb reprocessed the immunoSEQ multiplex PCR reads with MiXCR, giving one entry per CDR3 protein. The sample consists of about 150,000 distinct CDR3 sequences, roughly 95% of them appearing once. Sequenced material: CD4+ T cells from PBMCs. These TCRs come from a human donor with Susac syndrome.

The V gene is TRBV7-9, the J gene TRBJ2-5; no clear D. V shed 1 base and J shed 5 bases, with 5 bases lying between them. Germline values: CDR1 SEHNR, CDR2 FQNEAQ (reference sequence). This CDR3 is 12 amino acids long. The CDR3 nucleotides read TGTGCCAGCAGCTTAGTATCCGAGACCCAGTACTTC. This encodes CASSLVSETQYF.

The chain recombines TRBV2 with TRBJ2-5; tentatively, D is TRBD1 or TRBD2 (7 bases each). V was shortened by 7 bases and J by 1 base, with 16 bases between the two germline ends. The germline V gene has CDR1 SNHLY and CDR2 FYNNEI. CDR3 length: 15 residues. Here the CDR3 reads CASKGARLAQETQYF. CDR3 DNA: TGTGCCAGCAAGGGGGCCCGACTAGCCCAAGAGACCCAGTACTTC. Full variable domain (remainder filled in from reference TRBV2 and TRBJ2-5): EPEVTQTPSHQVTQMGQEVILRCVPISNHLYFYWYRQILGQKVEFLVSFYNNEISEKSEIFDDQFSVERPDGSNFTLKIRSTKLEDSAMYFCASKGARLAQETQYFGPGTRLLVL.

V usage is TRBV6-2 or TRBV6-3 and J usage is TRBJ2-7; maybe TRBD1 (5 bases). CDR1 is MNHEY, CDR2 SVGEGT, per germline. CDR3 length equals 14 residues. V was clipped by 4 bases and J by 7 bases, with 17 bases between them. The CDR3 spells CASSSWGRKGEQYF. The CDR3 bases are TGTGCCAGCAGTTCTTGGGGCAGGAAAGGGGAGCAGTACTTC.

This clonotype was picked up one time. The J gene is TRBJ2-1, the V gene TRBV15; either TRBD1 or TRBD2 may supply D (5 bases each). Germline loops: CDR1 LNHNV, CDR2 YYDKDF (reference sequence). This CDR3 comprises 14 residues. V was shortened by 1 base and J by 10 bases, with 14 bases between the two germline ends. The CDR3 sequence is CATSRGGALQEQFF. The DNA for the CDR3 is TGTGCCACCAGCAGAGGAGGGGCCCTACAGGAGCAGTTCTTC.

This chain joins TRBV24-1 and TRBJ1-5, with 7 bases that match TRBD1. CDR3 length equals 14 residues. The J segment lost 7 bases and the V segment lost 3 bases, leaving 5 bases of the junction unmatched. CDR1 KGHDR and CDR2 SFDVKD come from the germline V gene. CDR3 sequence: CATSDGDSGQPQHF. The CDR3 DNA is TGTGCCACCAGTGATGGGGACAGCGGGCAGCCCCAGCATTTT.

This chain connects TRBV4-3 to TRBJ2-7; TRBD1 might be the D (7 bases). Trimming took 1 base from V and 3 from J, leaving 13 bases between them. The CDR3 is 15 amino acids. The V gene's germline CDR1 is LGHNA and CDR2 YSLEER. The CDR3 bases are TGCGCCAGCAGCCAAGTGGCAGGGGGAGGCTACGAGCAGTACTTC. Translation gives CASSQVAGGGYEQYF.

This rearrangement joins TRBV7-9 to TRBJ1-2; D gene uncertain. CDR3 length: 15 residues. The ends were cut back, 4 bases at V and 8 bases at J, with 20 bases in the middle. The germline gives CDR1 SEHNR, CDR2 FQNEAQ (reference sequence). As DNA, the CDR3 is TGTGCCAGCAGCTCGATCCGGGATTTAAAAGTCGGCTACACCTTC. It specifies CASSSIRDLKVGYTF.

This chain uses TRBV7-3 with TRBJ2-1; D is ambiguous. Between the trimmed V and J ends, which lost 2 bases and 5 bases, there was a span of 10 bases. CDR1 and CDR2 (germline): SGHTA, FQGTGA. CDR3 size: 14 residues. The CDR3 sequence is CASSLGQSNNEQFF. CDR3 DNA sequence: TGTGCCAGCAGCTTAGGGCAGTCAAACAATGAGCAGTTCTTC.

The gene calls are TRBV11-1 and TRBJ2-4, with 8 bases aligning to TRBD1. Trimming cost V 4 bases and J 0 bases; bases outside gene matches: 17. The germline V gene has CDR1 SGHAT and CDR2 FQDESV (reference sequence). The CDR3 totals 20 residues. The CDR3 nucleotides read TGTGCCAGCAGCTCCCCAGAGACAGGGGCCGGGGTGCTAGCCAAAAACATTCAGTACTTC. It codes for CASSSPETGAGVLAKNIQYF.

The V gene is TRBV23-1, the J gene TRBJ2-3, with TRBD2 as a possible D gene (6 bases). TRBV23-1 is classed as an ORF, of uncertain function. Deletions cut 4 bases from V and 5 bases from J, with 16 bases between. CDR3 size: 15 residues. The CDR3 spells CASSPPEGLLDTQYF. For the CDR3, the DNA is TGCGCCAGCAGTCCCCCGGAGGGACTTCTAGATACGCAGTATTTT.

This chain joins TRBV15 and TRBJ2-1; unclear D gene. The CDR3 runs 17 residues. The germline V and J ends were trimmed by 1 base and 4 bases, with 17 bases remaining between them. CDR1 is LNHNV, CDR2 YYDKDF, per germline (reference sequence). The CDR3 loop reads CATSRAPLGDRYNEQFF. CDR3 nucleotide sequence: TGTGCCACCAGCAGAGCCCCGTTGGGCGATCGGTACAATGAGCAGTTCTTC.

The sample holds one count of this clonotype. This rearrangement joins TRBV4-1 to TRBJ1-3, with D tentatively TRBD1 (5 bases). Deletions cut 5 bases from V and 0 bases from J, with 20 bases between. This CDR3 contains 18 residues. The germline CDR1 and CDR2 sequences are MGHRA and YSYEKL. The CDR3 nucleotides read TGCGCCAGCAGCGCGCCTGCCAAAGACAGCTTCTCTGGAAACACCATATATTTT. Protein sequence: CASSAPAKDSFSGNTIYF.

The chain carries TRBV3-1 and TRBJ2-7, with no clear D. Germline CDR1 is LGHDT and CDR2 is YNNKEL (reference sequence). The CDR3 loop spans 15 amino acids. The ends were cut back, 5 bases at V and 1 base at J, with 15 bases in the middle. The CDR3 DNA reads as TGTGCCAGCAGCAGTTCGCCCGACTCTTCCTACGAGCAGTACTTC. It encodes CASSSSPDSSYEQYF.

This chain joins TRBV20-1 and TRBJ1-5, with D possibly matching TRBD1 (5 bases). The CDR3 runs 14 residues. V lost 1 base and J lost 2, with 9 bases in between. The germline V gene encodes CDR1 DFQATT and CDR2 SNEGSKA (reference sequence). CDR3 DNA sequence: TGCAGTGCTAGAGCGGGGGAGGGCAATCAGCCCCAGCATTTT. Protein sequence: CSARAGEGNQPQHF.

This clonotype has a single count. The gene calls are TRBV12-3 or TRBV12-4 and TRBJ2-7, with a weak D call TRBD1 (6 bases). V was clipped by 5 bases and J by 4 bases, with 9 bases between them. CDR3 length: 12 residues. CDR3 loop: CASSTGLYEQYF. The CDR3 DNA reads as TGTGCCAGCAGTACAGGGTTGTACGAGCAGTACTTC.

This chain joins TRBV9 and TRBJ1-5; weak D call: TRBD1 (6 bases). The V and J ends lost 5 bases and 7 bases respectively, with 19 bases between them. Germline CDR1 is SGDLS and CDR2 is YYNGEE. The CDR3 runs 15 residues. CDR3 DNA: TGTGCCAGCAGTGCGGAACAGGGAGGCGAACAGCCCCAGCATTTT. Amino acid sequence: CASSAEQGGEQPQHF.

V usage is TRBV6-2 or TRBV6-3 and J usage is TRBJ2-6; D is unresolved. Germline V gene sequence: CDR1 MNHEY, CDR2 SVGEGT. Trimming took off 6 bases at V and 2 bases at J, with 11 bases between the two ends. The length of the CDR3 is 15 residues. The CDR3 here is CASSTPPTGANVLTF. The CDR3 coding sequence is TGTGCCAGCAGCACACCCCCAACTGGGGCCAACGTCCTGACTTTC.

J is TRBJ2-7 and V is TRBV25-1, with a tentative D call TRBD1 (5 bases). V lost 4 bases, J lost 3 bases, and 10 bases lay in between. Germline CDR1 is MGHDK and CDR2 is SYGVNS. The CDR3 is 13 residues long. CDR3 amino acids: CASSGDSCYEQYF. DNA for the CDR3: TGTGCCAGCAGTGGTGACAGCTGCTACGAGCAGTACTTC.

This sequence joins TRBV12-3 or TRBV12-4 and TRBJ2-7; 10 bases are shared with TRBD2. Losses at the gene ends were 3 bases for V and 3 bases for J; bases not matched to a gene: 17. The CDR3 is 19 residues long. This chain's CDR3 is CASSFAPGRSGGAGYEQYF. The CDR3 bases are TGTGCCAGCAGTTTTGCCCCCGGCCGAAGCGGGGGGGCCGGCTACGAGCAGTACTTC.

J is TRBJ2-1 and V is TRBV5-1; 8 nucleotides match TRBD1. Germline lookup yields CDR1 SGHRS and CDR2 YFSETQ. Unmatched junction bases numbered 7, after V lost 0 bases and J lost 8 bases. The CDR3 is 15 amino acids. In DNA form, the CDR3 reads TGCGCCAGCAGCTTGGAGATCGGACAGGGCCATGAGCAGTTCTTC. This encodes CASSLEIGQGHEQFF.

This chain uses TRBV20-1 with TRBJ1-6, with TRBD1 identical over 9 bases. After removal of 1 base from V and 3 bases from J, the junction contained 1 base not matched to a gene. This CDR3 region has 15 residues. The germline gives CDR1 DFQATT, CDR2 SNEGSKA (reference sequence). The CDR3 nucleotides read TGCAGTGCTAGAGGACAGGGGGACTATAATTCACCCCTCCACTTT. This gives the protein CSARGQGDYNSPLHF.

The rearrangement joins TRBV29-1 to TRBJ1-1; weak D call: TRBD1 (5 bases). Trimming took 3 bases from V and 2 from J, leaving 16 bases between them. CDR3 length: 15 amino acids. Germline lookup yields CDR1 SQVTM and CDR2 ANQGSEA. The CDR3 nucleotides are TGCAGCGTTGAGCCGCTCTGGACAAAAAACACTGAAGCTTTCTTT. This translates into CSVEPLWTKNTEAFF.

The chain uses TRBV29-1 and TRBJ1-2; D is unresolved. There are 12 residues in the CDR3. The V gene lost 3 bases and the J gene lost 0 bases, with 5 bases spanning the gap. Looked up from germline, CDR1 is SQVTM and CDR2 is ANQGSEA. CDR3 residues: CSVESANYGYTF. CDR3 nucleotides: TGCAGCGTTGAGTCAGCTAACTATGGCTACACCTTC.

J is TRBJ2-5 and V is TRBV7-2; D is unclear. Germline values: CDR1 SGHTA, CDR2 FQGNSA. The CDR3 has 12 amino acids. V was clipped by 2 bases and J by 4 bases, with 5 bases between them. CDR3 residues: CASSLIVETQYF. For the CDR3, the DNA is TGTGCCAGCAGCTTAATCGTAGAGACCCAGTACTTC.